The text below deals with one T cell receptor beta chain. Trimming removed 3 bases from V and 0 bases from J; junction bases left unmatched: 15. The CDR3 extends over 20 amino acids. CDR1 is MGHRA, CDR2 YSYEKL, per germline. These data originate in a study of blood T cell repertoires in COVID-19. This table comes from immunoSEQ multiplex PCR, and its TCRdb copy is limited to in-frame clones, with some not included. The sample includes roughly 220,000 clones, 80% to 90% of them seen just once. Sample: PBMCs or T cells enriched from blood (not recorded which). The chain couples TRBV4-1 to TRBJ2-1; TRBD2 agrees at 9 bases. The TCR sequence derives from a woman between 18 and 30 years old in a cohort exposed to, infected with or recovered from COVID-19 (not recorded which). Written as DNA, the CDR3 is TGCGCCAGCAGCCACCTCCAGGGTAGCGGGGGTCCAAGCTCCTACAATGAGCAGTTCTTC. Translated: CASSHLQGSGGPSSYNEQFF.